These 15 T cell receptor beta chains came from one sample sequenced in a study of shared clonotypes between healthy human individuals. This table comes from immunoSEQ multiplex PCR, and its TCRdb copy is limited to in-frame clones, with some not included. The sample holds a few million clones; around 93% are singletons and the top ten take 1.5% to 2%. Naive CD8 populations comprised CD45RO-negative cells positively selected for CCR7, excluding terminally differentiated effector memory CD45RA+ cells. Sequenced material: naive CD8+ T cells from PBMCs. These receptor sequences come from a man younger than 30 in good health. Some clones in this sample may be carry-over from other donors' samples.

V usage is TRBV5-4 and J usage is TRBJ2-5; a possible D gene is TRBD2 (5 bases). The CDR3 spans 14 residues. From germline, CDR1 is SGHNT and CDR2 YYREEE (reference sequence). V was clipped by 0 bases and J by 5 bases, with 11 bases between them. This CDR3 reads CASSLGRGLETQYF. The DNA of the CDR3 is TGTGCCAGCAGCTTGGGCCGAGGGCTCGAGACCCAGTACTTC. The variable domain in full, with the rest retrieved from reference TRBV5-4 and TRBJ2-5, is ETGVTQSPTHLIKTRGQQVTLRCSSQSGHNTVSWYQQALGQGPQFIFQYYREEENGRGNFPPRFSGLQFPNYSSELNVNALELDDSALYLCASSLGRGLETQYFGPGTRLLVL.

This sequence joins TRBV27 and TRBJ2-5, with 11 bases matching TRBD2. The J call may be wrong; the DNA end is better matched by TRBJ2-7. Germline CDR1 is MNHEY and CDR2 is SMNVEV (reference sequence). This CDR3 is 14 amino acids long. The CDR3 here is CASSATSGSNEQYF. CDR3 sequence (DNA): TGTGCCAGCAGTGCAACTAGCGGGAGCAACGAGCAGTACTTC.

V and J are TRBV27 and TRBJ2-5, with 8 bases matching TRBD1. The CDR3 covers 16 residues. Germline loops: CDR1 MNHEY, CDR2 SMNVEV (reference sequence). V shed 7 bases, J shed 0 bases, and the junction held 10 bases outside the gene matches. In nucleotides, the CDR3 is TGTGCCAGCAAAGACAGGACAGGGCCGAACCAAGAGACCCAGTACTTC. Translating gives CASKDRTGPNQETQYF.

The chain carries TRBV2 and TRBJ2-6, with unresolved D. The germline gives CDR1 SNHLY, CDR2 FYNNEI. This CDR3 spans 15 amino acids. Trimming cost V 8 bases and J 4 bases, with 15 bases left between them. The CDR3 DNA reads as TGTGCCAGCCGAATGTTGCGAGAGGGGGCCAACGTCCTGACTTTC. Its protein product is CASRMLREGANVLTF.

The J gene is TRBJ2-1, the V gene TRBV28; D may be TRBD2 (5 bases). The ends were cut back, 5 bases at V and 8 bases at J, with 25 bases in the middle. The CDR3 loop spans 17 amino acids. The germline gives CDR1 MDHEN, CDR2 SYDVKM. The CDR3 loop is CASSPPRQAVSRDEQFF. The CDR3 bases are TGTGCCAGCAGTCCGCCGAGACAAGCGGTTTCTCGGGATGAGCAGTTCTTC.

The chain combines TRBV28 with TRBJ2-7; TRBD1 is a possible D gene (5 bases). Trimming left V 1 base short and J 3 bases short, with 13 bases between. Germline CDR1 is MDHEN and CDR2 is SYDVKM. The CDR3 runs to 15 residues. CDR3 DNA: TGTGCCAGCAGTTTATCCATGATACAGGACTACGAGCAGTACTTC. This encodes CASSLSMIQDYEQYF.

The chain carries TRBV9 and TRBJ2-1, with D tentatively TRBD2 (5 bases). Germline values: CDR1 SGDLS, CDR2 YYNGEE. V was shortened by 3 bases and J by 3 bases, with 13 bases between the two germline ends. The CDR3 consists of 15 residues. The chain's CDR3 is CASSGKAEIYNEQFF. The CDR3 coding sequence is TGTGCCAGCAGCGGGAAAGCGGAAATCTACAATGAGCAGTTCTTC.

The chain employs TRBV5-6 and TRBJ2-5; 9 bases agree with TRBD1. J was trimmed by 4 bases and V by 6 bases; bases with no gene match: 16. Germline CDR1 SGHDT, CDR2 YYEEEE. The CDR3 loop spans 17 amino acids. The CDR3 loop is CASTSWYIRTGVETQYF. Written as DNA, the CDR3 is TGTGCCAGCACCTCTTGGTACATCCGGACAGGGGTAGAGACCCAGTACTTC. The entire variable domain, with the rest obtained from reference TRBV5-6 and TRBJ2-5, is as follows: DAGVTQSPTHLIKTRGQQVTLRCSPKSGHDTVSWYQQALGQGPQFIFQYYEEEERQRGNFPDRFSGHQFPNYSSELNVNALLLGDSALYLCASTSWYIRTGVETQYFGPGTRLLVL.

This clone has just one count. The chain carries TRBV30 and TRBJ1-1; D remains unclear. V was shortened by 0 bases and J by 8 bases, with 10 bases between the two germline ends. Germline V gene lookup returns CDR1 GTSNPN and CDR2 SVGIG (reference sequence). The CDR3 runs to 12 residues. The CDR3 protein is CAWSVDAREAFF. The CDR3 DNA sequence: TGTGCCTGGAGTGTAGATGCGAGGGAAGCTTTCTTT.

CDR3 amino acids: CASSSGLVGNEQFF. The CDR3 DNA follows: TGTGCCAGCAGTTCCGGACTAGTCGGCAATGAGCAGTTCTTC. The J gene is TRBJ2-1, the V gene TRBV27, with 7 nucleotides matching TRBD2. The CDR3 is made up of 14 amino acids. V lost 4 bases, J lost 6 bases, and 6 bases stayed unmatched. The germline gives CDR1 MNHEY, CDR2 SMNVEV (reference sequence).

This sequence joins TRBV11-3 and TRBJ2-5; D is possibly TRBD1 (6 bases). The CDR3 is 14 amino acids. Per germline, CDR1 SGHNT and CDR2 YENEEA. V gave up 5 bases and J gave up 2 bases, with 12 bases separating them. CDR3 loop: CASSDWTDQETQYF. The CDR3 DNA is TGTGCCAGCAGCGATTGGACAGATCAAGAGACCCAGTACTTC.

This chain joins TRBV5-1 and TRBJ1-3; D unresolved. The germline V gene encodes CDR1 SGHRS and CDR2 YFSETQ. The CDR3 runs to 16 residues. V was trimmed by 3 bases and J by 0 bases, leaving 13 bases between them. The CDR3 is CASSSSALYSGNTIYF. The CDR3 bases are TGCGCCAGCAGCTCCTCAGCCCTATACTCTGGAAACACCATATATTTT.

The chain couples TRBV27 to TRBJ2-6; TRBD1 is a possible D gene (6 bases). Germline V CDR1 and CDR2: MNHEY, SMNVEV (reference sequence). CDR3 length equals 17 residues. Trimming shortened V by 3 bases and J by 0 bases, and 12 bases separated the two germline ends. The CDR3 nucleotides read TGTGCCAGCAGTTTCGGAACAGGGCCCTCTGGGGCCAACGTCCTGACTTTC. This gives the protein CASSFGTGPSGANVLTF. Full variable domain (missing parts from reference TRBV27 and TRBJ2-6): EAQVTQNPRYLITVTGKKLTVTCSQNMNHEYMSWYRQDPGLGLRQIYYSMNVEVTDKGDVPEGYKVSRKEKRNFPLILESPSPNQTSLYFCASSFGTGPSGANVLTFGAGSRLTVL.

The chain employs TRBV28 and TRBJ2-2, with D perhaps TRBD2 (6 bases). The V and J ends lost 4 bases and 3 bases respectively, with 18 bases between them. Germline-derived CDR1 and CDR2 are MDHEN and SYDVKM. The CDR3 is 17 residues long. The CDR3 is CASSSLEGPWYTGELFF. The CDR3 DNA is TGTGCCAGCAGTTCCCTGGAGGGCCCCTGGTACACCGGGGAGCTGTTTTTT.

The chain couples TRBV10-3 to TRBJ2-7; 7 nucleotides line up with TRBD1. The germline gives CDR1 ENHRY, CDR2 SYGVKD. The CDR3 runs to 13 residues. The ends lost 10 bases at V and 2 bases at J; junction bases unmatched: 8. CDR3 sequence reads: CATGDSIPYEQYF. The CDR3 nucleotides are TGTGCCACAGGGGACAGTATCCCCTACGAGCAGTACTTC.